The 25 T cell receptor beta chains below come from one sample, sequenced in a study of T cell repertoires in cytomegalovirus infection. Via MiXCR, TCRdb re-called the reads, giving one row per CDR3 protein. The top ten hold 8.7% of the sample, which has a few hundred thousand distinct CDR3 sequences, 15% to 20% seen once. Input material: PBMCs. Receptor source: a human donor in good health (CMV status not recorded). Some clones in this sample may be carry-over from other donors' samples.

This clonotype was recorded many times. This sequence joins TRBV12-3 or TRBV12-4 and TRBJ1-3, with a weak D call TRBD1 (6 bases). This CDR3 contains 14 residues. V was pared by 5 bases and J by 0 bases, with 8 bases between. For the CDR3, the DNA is TGTGCCAGCAGTGTCAGGGGCTCTGGAAACACCATATATTTT. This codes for CASSVRGSGNTIYF.

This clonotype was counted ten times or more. This chain's CDR3 is CASSLDTSFGEQYF. The CDR3, as DNA: TGTGCCAGCAGCTTAGATACGTCTTTTGGGGAGCAGTACTTC. The V and J genes are TRBV7-2 and TRBJ2-7; D gene ambiguous. Germline-derived CDR1 and CDR2 are SGHTA and FQGNSA. The CDR3 covers 14 residues. V dropped 1 base and J dropped 7 bases, with 14 bases sitting between them.

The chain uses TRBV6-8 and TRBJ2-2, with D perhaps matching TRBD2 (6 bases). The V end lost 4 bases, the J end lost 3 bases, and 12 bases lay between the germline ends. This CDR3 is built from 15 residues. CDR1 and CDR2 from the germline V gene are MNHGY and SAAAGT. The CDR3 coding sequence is TGTGCCAGCAGTTTGGTGGGAGGCTACACCGGGGAGCTGTTTTTT. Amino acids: CASSLVGGYTGELFF.

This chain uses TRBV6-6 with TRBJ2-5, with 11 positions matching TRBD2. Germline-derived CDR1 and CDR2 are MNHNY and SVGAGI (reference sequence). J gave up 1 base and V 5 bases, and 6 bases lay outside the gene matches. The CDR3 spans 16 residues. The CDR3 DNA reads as TGTGCCAGCAGTAAAGGGACTAGCGGCCGCCAAGAGACCCAGTACTTC. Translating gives CASSKGTSGRQETQYF.

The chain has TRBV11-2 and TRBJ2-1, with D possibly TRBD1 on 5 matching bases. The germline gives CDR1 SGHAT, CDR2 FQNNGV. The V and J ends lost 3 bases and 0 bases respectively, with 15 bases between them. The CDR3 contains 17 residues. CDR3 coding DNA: TGTGCCAGCAGCTTTGGTAGGGGAAGTAGCTCCTACAATGAGCAGTTCTTC. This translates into CASSFGRGSSSYNEQFF.

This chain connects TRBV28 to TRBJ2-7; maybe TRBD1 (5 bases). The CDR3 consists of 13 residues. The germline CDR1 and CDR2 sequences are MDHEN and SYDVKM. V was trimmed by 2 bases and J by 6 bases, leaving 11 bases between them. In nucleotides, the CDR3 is TGTGCCAGCAGTTTAACCGGCAGGGTCGAGCAGTACTTC. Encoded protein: CASSLTGRVEQYF.

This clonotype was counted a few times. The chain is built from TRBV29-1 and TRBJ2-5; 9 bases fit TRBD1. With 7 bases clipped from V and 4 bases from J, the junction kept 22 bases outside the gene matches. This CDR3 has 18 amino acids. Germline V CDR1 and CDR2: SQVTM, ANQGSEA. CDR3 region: CSAGGTGSTVSYGETQYF. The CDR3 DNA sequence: TGCAGCGCCGGGGGGACAGGGTCCACAGTAAGCTACGGAGAGACCCAGTACTTC.

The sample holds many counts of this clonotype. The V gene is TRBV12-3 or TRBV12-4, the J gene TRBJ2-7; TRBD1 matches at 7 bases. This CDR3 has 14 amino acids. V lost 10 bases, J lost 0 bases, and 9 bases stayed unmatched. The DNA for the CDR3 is TGTGCCAACGAGACAGGGTGCTTCTCCTACGAGCAGTACTTC. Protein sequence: CANETGCFSYEQYF.

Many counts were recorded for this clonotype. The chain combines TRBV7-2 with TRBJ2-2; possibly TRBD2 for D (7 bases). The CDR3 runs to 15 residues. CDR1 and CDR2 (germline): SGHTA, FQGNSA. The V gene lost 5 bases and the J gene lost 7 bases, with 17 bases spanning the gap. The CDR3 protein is CASSRRGPWGGELFF. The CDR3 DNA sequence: TGTGCCAGCAGCCGGCGGGGGCCCTGGGGCGGGGAGCTGTTTTTT. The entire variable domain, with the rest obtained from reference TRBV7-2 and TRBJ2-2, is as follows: GAGVSQSPSNKVTEKGKDVELRCDPISGHTALYWYRQSLGQGLEFLIYFQGNSAPDKSGLPSDRFSAERTGGSVSTLTIQRTQQEDSAVYLCASSRRGPWGGELFFGEGSRLTVL.

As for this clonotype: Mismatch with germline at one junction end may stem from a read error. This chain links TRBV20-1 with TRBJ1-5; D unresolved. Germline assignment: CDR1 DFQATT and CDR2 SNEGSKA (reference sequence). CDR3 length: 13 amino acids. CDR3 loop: CSVRGSLNQPQHF. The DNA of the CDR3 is TGCAGTGTTAGAGGGTCATTAAATCAGCCCCAGCATTTT.

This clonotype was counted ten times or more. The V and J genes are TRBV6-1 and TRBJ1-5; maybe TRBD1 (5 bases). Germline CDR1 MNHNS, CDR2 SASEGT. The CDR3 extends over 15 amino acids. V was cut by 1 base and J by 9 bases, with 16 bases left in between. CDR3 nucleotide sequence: TGTGCCAGCAGTGAAGTCCAGGGTTCGATGTGGCCCCAGCATTTT. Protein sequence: CASSEVQGSMWPQHF.

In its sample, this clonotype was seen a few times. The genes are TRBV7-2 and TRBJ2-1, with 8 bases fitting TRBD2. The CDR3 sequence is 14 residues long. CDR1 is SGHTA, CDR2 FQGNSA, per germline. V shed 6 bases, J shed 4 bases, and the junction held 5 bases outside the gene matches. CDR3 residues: CASRGLVSYNEQFF. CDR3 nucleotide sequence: TGTGCCAGCAGGGGACTAGTGAGTTACAATGAGCAGTTCTTC. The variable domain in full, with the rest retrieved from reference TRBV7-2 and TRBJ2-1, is GAGVSQSPSNKVTEKGKDVELRCDPISGHTALYWYRQSLGQGLEFLIYFQGNSAPDKSGLPSDRFSAERTGGSVSTLTIQRTQQEDSAVYLCASRGLVSYNEQFFGPGTRLTVL.

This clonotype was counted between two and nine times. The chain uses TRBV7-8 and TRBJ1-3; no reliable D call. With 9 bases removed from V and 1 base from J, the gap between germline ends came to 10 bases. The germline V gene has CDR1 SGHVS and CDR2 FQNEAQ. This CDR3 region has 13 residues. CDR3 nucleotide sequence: TGTGCCAGTGGACCGTCGTCTGGAAACACCATATATTTT. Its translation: CASGPSSGNTIYF.

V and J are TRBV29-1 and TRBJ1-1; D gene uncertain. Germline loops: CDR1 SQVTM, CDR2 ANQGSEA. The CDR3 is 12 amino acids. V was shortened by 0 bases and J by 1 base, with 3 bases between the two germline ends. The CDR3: CSVEEGNTEAFF. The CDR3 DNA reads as TGCAGCGTTGAAGAGGGGAACACTGAAGCTTTCTTT.

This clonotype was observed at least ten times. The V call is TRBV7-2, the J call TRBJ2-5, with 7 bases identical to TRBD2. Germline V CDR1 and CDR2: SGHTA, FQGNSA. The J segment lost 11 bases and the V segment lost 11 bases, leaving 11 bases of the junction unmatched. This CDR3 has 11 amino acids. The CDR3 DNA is TGTGCCTCCCAGCTGGGGGAGGGTCAGTACTTC. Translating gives CASQLGEGQYF.

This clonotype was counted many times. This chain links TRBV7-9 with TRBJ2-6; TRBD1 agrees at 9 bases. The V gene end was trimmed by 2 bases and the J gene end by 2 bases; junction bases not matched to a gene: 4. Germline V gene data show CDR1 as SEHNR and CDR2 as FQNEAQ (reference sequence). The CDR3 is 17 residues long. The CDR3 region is CASSLSGTGTGANVLTF. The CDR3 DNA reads TGTGCCAGCAGCTTATCCGGGACAGGGACTGGGGCCAACGTCCTGACTTTC.

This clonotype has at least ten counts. The CDR3 is CASSPTMTETGELFF. DNA of the CDR3: TGTGCCAGCAGCCCAACGATGACAGAAACCGGGGAGCTGTTTTTT. The V gene is TRBV7-2, the J gene TRBJ2-2; perhaps TRBD1 as D (5 bases). From germline, CDR1 is SGHTA and CDR2 FQGNSA. The V and J ends lost 5 bases and 5 bases respectively, with 15 bases between them. The CDR3 spans 15 residues.

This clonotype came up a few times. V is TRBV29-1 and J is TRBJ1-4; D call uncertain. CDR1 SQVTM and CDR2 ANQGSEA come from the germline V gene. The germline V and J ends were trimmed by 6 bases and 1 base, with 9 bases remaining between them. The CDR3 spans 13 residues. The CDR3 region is CSVVEGTNEKLFF. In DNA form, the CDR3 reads TGCAGCGTCGTGGAGGGAACTAATGAAAAACTGTTTTTT.

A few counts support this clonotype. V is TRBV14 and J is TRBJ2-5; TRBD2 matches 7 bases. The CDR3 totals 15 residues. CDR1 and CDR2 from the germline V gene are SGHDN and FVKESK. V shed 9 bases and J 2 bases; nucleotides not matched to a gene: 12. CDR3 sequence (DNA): TGTGCCAGGGCAGCGGGAACTAAAAAGCAAGAGACCCAGTACTTC. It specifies CARAAGTKKQETQYF.

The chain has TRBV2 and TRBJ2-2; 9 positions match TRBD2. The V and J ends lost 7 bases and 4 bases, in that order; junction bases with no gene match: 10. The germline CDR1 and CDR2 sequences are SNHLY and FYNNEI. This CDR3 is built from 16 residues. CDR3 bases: TGTGCCAGCACAACCCTGCGGGGGGGGCGCACCGGGGAGCTGTTTTTT. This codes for CASTTLRGGRTGELFF.

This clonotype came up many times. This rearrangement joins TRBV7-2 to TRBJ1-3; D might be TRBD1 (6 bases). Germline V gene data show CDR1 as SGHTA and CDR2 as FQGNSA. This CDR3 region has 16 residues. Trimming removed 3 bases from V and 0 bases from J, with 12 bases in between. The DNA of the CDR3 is TGTGCCAGCAGCTTTGGACAGCCTTCCTCTGGAAACACCATATATTTT. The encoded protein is CASSFGQPSSGNTIYF.

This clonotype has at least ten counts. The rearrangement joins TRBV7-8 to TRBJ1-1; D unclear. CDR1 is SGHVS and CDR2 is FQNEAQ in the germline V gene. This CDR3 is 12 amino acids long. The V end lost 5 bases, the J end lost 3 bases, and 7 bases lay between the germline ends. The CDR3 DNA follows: TGTGCCAGCAGCAGAAGGGACACTGAAGCTTTCTTT. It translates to CASSRRDTEAFF.

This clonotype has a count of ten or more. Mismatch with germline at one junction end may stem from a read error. The CDR3 coding sequence is TGTGCCAGCAGCCCAAGGAAGGGGGGACGGGCCTCCTTC. Translating it yields CASSPRKGGRASF. The chain has TRBV7-2 and TRBJ2-7; D is tentatively TRBD1 or TRBD2 (6 bases each). The CDR3 is 13 residues long. Germline V gene lookup returns CDR1 SGHTA and CDR2 FQGNSA. Full variable domain (missing parts from reference TRBV7-2 and TRBJ2-7): GAGVSQSPSNKVTEKGKDVELRCDPISGHTALYWYRQSLGQGLEFLIYFQGNSAPDKSGLPSDRFSAERTGGSVSTLTIQRTQQEDSAVYLCASSPRKGGRASFGPGTRLTVT.

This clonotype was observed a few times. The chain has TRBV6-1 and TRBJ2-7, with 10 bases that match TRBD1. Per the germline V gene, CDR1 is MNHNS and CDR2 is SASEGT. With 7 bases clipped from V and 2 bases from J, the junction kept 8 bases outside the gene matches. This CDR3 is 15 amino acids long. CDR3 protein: CASKSTGTGAYEQYF. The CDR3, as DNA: TGTGCCAGCAAGTCTACCGGGACAGGGGCCTACGAGCAGTACTTC.

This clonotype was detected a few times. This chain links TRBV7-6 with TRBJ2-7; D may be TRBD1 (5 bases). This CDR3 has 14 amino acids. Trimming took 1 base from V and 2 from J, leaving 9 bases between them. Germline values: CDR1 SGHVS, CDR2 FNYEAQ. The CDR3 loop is CASSLVNRPYEQYF. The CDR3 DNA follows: TGTGCCAGCAGCTTAGTGAACAGGCCCTACGAGCAGTACTTC.